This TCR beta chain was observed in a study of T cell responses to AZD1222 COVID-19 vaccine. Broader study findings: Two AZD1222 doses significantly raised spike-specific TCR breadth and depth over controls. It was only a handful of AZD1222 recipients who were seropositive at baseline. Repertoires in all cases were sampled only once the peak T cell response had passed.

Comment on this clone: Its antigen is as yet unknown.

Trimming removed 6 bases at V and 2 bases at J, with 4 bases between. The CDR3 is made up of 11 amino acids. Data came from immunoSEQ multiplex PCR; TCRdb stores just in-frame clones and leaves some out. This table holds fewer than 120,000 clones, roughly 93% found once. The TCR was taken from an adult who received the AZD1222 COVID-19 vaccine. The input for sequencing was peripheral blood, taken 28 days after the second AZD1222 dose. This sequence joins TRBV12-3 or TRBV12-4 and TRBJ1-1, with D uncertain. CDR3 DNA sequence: TGTGCCAGCAGCATAAACACTGAAGCTTTCTTT. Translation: CASSINTEAFF.